What follows is one T cell receptor beta chain and its context. The source of the sample is a study of blood T cell repertoires in COVID-19. The germline V gene has CDR1 SGHRS and CDR2 YFSETQ. The ends lost 2 bases at V and 2 bases at J; junction bases unmatched: 4. The CDR3 loop spans 14 amino acids. This table comes from immunoSEQ multiplex PCR, and its TCRdb copy is limited to in-frame clones, with some not included. The table includes 200,000 to 250,000 clones, about nine tenths detected once. Sequenced: peripheral blood. The receptor's source is a man between 60 and 70 years old who had recovered from COVID-19. V gene TRBV5-1 combines with J gene TRBJ2-7, with TRBD1 matching over 7 bases. CDR3 sequence reads: CASSFGTVTYEQYF. The CDR3 nucleotides read TGCGCCAGCAGCTTTGGGACAGTCACCTACGAGCAGTACTTC.